The 31 T cell receptor beta chains below were found in one sample sequenced in a study of cytomegalovirus exposure and HLA in healthy donors. Vbeta (60) and Jbeta (13) primers were used in the PCR. Libraries were prepared by immunoSEQ multiplex PCR; TCRdb keeps only in-frame clonotypes and omits some of them. Here the sample spans approximately 130,000 clones, 82% being singletons. The sample consisted of PBMCs. Source of these receptors: a boy aged 2 to 10 in good health and CMV-seronegative.

On this clone: Other nucleotide sequences from this sample produce the same CDR3. The genes are TRBV2 and TRBJ1-1; TRBD1 agrees at 11 bases. The CDR3 consists of 16 residues. V gave up 9 bases and J gave up 0 bases; unmatched junction bases: 9. Per germline, CDR1 SNHLY and CDR2 FYNNEI. The CDR3 loop reads CASRGTGGLMNTEAFF. Here the CDR3 DNA reads TGTGCCAGTAGGGGGACAGGGGGGTTGATGAACACTGAAGCTTTCTTT.

This sequence joins TRBV10-1 and TRBJ1-3; tentatively, D is TRBD1 (6 bases). The CDR3 sequence is 15 residues long. Germline V gene data show CDR1 as WNHNN and CDR2 as SYGVQD (reference sequence). Trimming shortened V by 6 bases and J by 2 bases, and 14 bases separated the two germline ends. The CDR3 nucleotides are TGCGCCAGCAGCAGAGGACAGAAAACTGGAAACACCATATATTTT. Residues: CASSRGQKTGNTIYF.

This chain connects TRBV4-1 to TRBJ1-4; D gene ambiguous. CDR1 is MGHRA and CDR2 is YSYEKL in the germline V gene. V was pared by 4 bases and J by 2 bases, with 11 bases between. The CDR3 extends over 15 amino acids. CDR3 protein: CASSPEGRTNEKLFF. The CDR3 DNA reads TGCGCCAGCAGCCCTGAAGGGAGGACTAATGAAAAACTGTTTTTT.

The genes are TRBV2 and TRBJ2-3; 7 positions agree with TRBD2. This CDR3 is built from 15 residues. Germline-derived CDR1 and CDR2 are SNHLY and FYNNEI. Trimming at V came to 3 bases and at J to 5 bases, leaving 8 bases not matched to a gene. CDR3 sequence: CASSDREWTRDTQYF. CDR3 coding DNA: TGTGCCAGCAGTGATAGGGAGTGGACTAGAGATACGCAGTATTTT.

This clone was counted once. This chain joins TRBV5-1 and TRBJ1-1; D is undetermined. Deletions cut 0 bases from V and 4 bases from J, with 13 bases between. CDR3 length equals 15 residues. Germline V lookup: CDR1 SGHRS, CDR2 YFSETQ. The CDR3 nucleotides read TGCGCCAGCAGCTTGGAGGAGTCCTCGGCCACTGAAGCTTTCTTT. Its translation: CASSLEESSATEAFF. The entire variable domain, with the rest obtained from reference TRBV5-1 and TRBJ1-1, is as follows: KAGVTQTPRYLIKTRGQQVTLSCSPISGHRSVSWYQQTPGQGLQFLFEYFSETQRNKGNFPGRFSGRQFSNSRSEMNVSTLELGDSALYLCASSLEESSATEAFFGQGTRLTVV.

The J gene is TRBJ2-7, the V gene TRBV4-3, with D perhaps TRBD1 (6 bases). Trimming removed 1 base from V and 1 base from J, with 8 bases in between. The CDR3 is 14 residues long. The V gene's germline CDR1 is LGHNA and CDR2 YSLEER. The CDR3 DNA sequence: TGCGCCAGCAGCCAAGCGGACAGTTCCTACGAGCAGTACTTC. Its translation: CASSQADSSYEQYF.

The chain recombines TRBV9 with TRBJ2-1, with TRBD2 identical over 10 bases. The CDR3 contains 15 residues. CDR1 and CDR2 (germline): SGDLS, YYNGEE. V lost 3 bases and J lost 7; bases outside the gene matches: 7. CDR3 loop: CASSAPLAGLNEQFF. CDR3 DNA sequence: TGTGCCAGCAGCGCGCCACTAGCGGGGTTAAATGAGCAGTTCTTC.

V and J are TRBV13 and TRBJ1-2; D remains unclear. V lost 4 bases, J lost 5 bases, and 14 bases lay in between. CDR1 is PRHDT and CDR2 is FYEKMQ in the germline V gene (reference sequence). CDR3 length: 14 residues. CDR3 residues: CASSSLGFQYGYTF. CDR3 in DNA: TGTGCCAGCAGCTCCCTAGGCTTTCAGTATGGCTACACCTTC. The full variable domain, completed using reference TRBV13 and TRBJ1-2, is AAGVIQSPRHLIKEKRETATLKCYPIPRHDTVYWYQQGPGQDPQFLISFYEKMQSDKGSIPDRFSAQQFSDYHSELNMSSLELGDSALYFCASSSLGFQYGYTFGSGTRLTVV.

The J gene is TRBJ1-3, the V gene TRBV5-4; tentatively, D is TRBD1 (5 bases). CDR3 length: 15 residues. CDR1 and CDR2 from the germline V gene are SGHNT and YYREEE (reference sequence). Trimming took 4 bases from V and 0 from J, leaving 11 bases between them. CDR3 amino acids: CASSPPGPSGNTIYF. The CDR3 bases are TGTGCCAGCAGCCCCCCAGGGCCCTCTGGAAACACCATATATTTT.

V gene TRBV27 combines with J gene TRBJ1-1; the D gene is possibly TRBD1 (6 bases). Trimming took 2 bases from V and 5 from J, leaving 21 bases between them. CDR3 length equals 17 residues. Germline CDR1 MNHEY, CDR2 SMNVEV (reference sequence). The CDR3 sequence is CASSLISAGGALTEAFF. DNA of the CDR3: TGTGCCAGCAGTTTAATATCGGCGGGGGGCGCTTTGACTGAAGCTTTCTTT.

This clone occurred a few times. The chain employs TRBV19 and TRBJ2-3; 7 bases are shared with TRBD2. The CDR3 has 15 amino acids. Germline trimming cut 5 bases from V and 1 base from J; bases unmatched to any gene: 6. Germline values: CDR1 LNHDA, CDR2 SQIVND (reference sequence). Here the CDR3 DNA reads TGTGCCAGTAGTTCGCGGGAGCAGGGCACAGATACGCAGTATTTT. Residues: CASSSREQGTDTQYF.

The chain is built from TRBV4-1 and TRBJ2-7; D remains ambiguous. The CDR3 is 14 amino acids. Trimming left V 1 base short and J 2 bases short, with 9 bases between. The germline V gene encodes CDR1 MGHRA and CDR2 YSYEKL. The CDR3 is CASSQVTVAYEQYF. CDR3 nucleotide sequence: TGCGCCAGCAGCCAAGTAACTGTAGCCTACGAGCAGTACTTC.

The J gene is TRBJ2-5, the V gene TRBV5-6; 7 bases map to TRBD1. The J call may be faulty, since TRBJ2-7 better matches the DNA end. Germline CDR1 is SGHDT and CDR2 is YYEEEE. This CDR3 is built from 15 residues. CDR3 DNA: TGTGCCAGCAGCTTCGGGACAGCATACTCCTACGAGCAGTACTTC. It encodes CASSFGTAYSYEQYF.

The CDR3 DNA follows: TGCAGCGTTGTATCTGAGGGAGGGCTGCAGTTCTTC. Translating it yields CSVVSEGGLQFF. The J gene is TRBJ2-1, the V gene TRBV29-1; TRBD2 aligns across 7 bases. With 4 bases clipped from V and 12 bases from J, the junction kept 9 bases outside the gene matches. The CDR3 is made up of 12 amino acids. Germline CDR1 SQVTM, CDR2 ANQGSEA.

This chain links TRBV27 with TRBJ1-1; possibly TRBD1 for D (5 bases). The CDR3 covers 13 residues. The ends were cut back, 10 bases at V and 0 bases at J, with 12 bases in the middle. The germline gives CDR1 MNHEY, CDR2 SMNVEV (reference sequence). Written as DNA, the CDR3 is TGTGCCACCCCTGACAGCCTGAACACTGAAGCTTTCTTT. It yields the protein CATPDSLNTEAFF.

The CDR3 DNA reads as TGTGCCAGTAGTGTCTGGGACAGGGCGGCCACCGGGGAGCTGTTTTTT. As protein: CASSVWDRAATGELFF. The chain employs TRBV19 and TRBJ2-2; 9 bases are a match to TRBD1. The CDR3 contains 16 residues. V trimming: 5 bases; J trimming: 4 bases; junction bases outside the gene matches: 8. Germline CDR1 is LNHDA and CDR2 is SQIVND (reference sequence).

The chain is built from TRBV18 and TRBJ2-5; 8 bases align to TRBD1. The J call may be faulty, since TRBJ2-7 better matches the DNA end. Germline values: CDR1 KGHSH, CDR2 LQKENI. The length of the CDR3 is 12 residues. CDR3 in amino acids: CASSPTGAEQYF. The CDR3 nucleotides read TGTGCCAGCTCACCGACAGGGGCCGAGCAGTACTTC.

The chain recombines TRBV7-8 with TRBJ2-1, with 8 bases identical to TRBD2. The V segment lost 5 bases and the J segment 4 bases; nucleotides outside the gene matches: 10. This CDR3 has 16 amino acids. The V gene's germline CDR1 is SGHVS and CDR2 FQNEAQ. The CDR3 sequence is CASSPPLAGVYNEQFF. The CDR3 bases are TGTGCCAGCAGCCCCCCCCTAGCGGGCGTTTACAATGAGCAGTTCTTC.

The gene calls are TRBV6-5 and TRBJ2-2, with D tentatively TRBD1 (6 bases). Trimming cost V 6 bases and J 5 bases, with 10 bases left between them. This CDR3 contains 13 residues. CDR1 is MNHEY and CDR2 is SVGAGI in the germline V gene. CDR3 bases: TGTGCCAGCAGCCTCGGGACAACCGGGGAGCTGTTTTTT. Protein: CASSLGTTGELFF.

This sequence joins TRBV19 and TRBJ1-3; 8 nucleotides agree with TRBD1. The CDR3 runs 13 residues. CDR1 is LNHDA and CDR2 is SQIVND in the germline V gene (reference sequence). Germline trimming cut 7 bases from V and 5 bases from J; bases unmatched to any gene: 4. DNA of the CDR3: TGTGCCAGTAACGACAGGGGCCGAAACACCATATATTTT. This encodes CASNDRGRNTIYF. Full variable domain (outside the CDR3, taken from reference TRBV19 and TRBJ1-3): DGGITQSPKYLFRKEGQNVTLSCEQNLNHDAMYWYRQDPGQGLRLIYYSQIVNDFQKGDIAEGYSVSREKKESFPLTVTSAQKNPTAFYLCASNDRGRNTIYFGEGSWLTVV.

V usage is TRBV15 and J usage is TRBJ2-1; 11 nucleotides line up with TRBD2. Germline V lookup: CDR1 LNHNV, CDR2 YYDKDF (reference sequence). The CDR3 loop spans 17 amino acids. The V and J ends lost 5 bases and 3 bases, in that order; junction bases with no gene match: 9. CDR3 DNA sequence: TGTGCCACCAGCGGCCCGGGACTAGCGGCCGGCTACAATGAGCAGTTCTTC. Amino acids: CATSGPGLAAGYNEQFF. Filled out from reference TRBV15 and TRBJ2-1, the complete variable domain reads DAMVIQNPRYQVTQFGKPVTLSCSQTLNHNVMYWYQQKSSQAPKLLFHYYDKDFNNEADTPDNFQSRRPNTSFCFLDIRSPGLGDTAMYLCATSGPGLAAGYNEQFFGPGTRLTVL.

J is TRBJ2-5 and V is TRBV4-3; D is perhaps TRBD2 (5 bases). The DNA matches TRBJ2-7 better at its end, which makes the J call doubtful. Germline V gene sequence: CDR1 LGHNA, CDR2 YSLEER. This CDR3 region has 14 residues. The CDR3 sequence: CASSQGISAAEQYF. The CDR3 bases are TGCGCCAGCAGCCAAGGGATATCAGCGGCCGAGCAGTACTTC.

The V gene is TRBV4-1, the J gene TRBJ1-4; possible D gene TRBD1, 5 bases. Germline CDR1 and CDR2: MGHRA and YSYEKL. The CDR3 has 15 residues. Trimming removed 0 bases at V and 1 base at J, with 6 bases between. The CDR3 DNA reads TGCGCCAGCAGCCAAGAACAGGAAACTAATGAAAAACTGTTTTTT. It specifies CASSQEQETNEKLFF.

The chain is built from TRBV4-3 and TRBJ2-1; TRBD1 agrees at 7 bases. With 0 bases clipped from V and 0 bases from J, the junction kept 2 bases outside the gene matches. The CDR3 is 16 amino acids. Germline values: CDR1 LGHNA, CDR2 YSLEER. CDR3 residues: CASSQESGGSYNEQFF. The CDR3 DNA reads TGCGCCAGCAGCCAAGAATCAGGGGGCTCCTACAATGAGCAGTTCTTC.

The V call is TRBV5-1, the J call TRBJ1-2, with a tentative D call TRBD1 (5 bases). The CDR3 is made up of 19 amino acids. Germline values: CDR1 SGHRS, CDR2 YFSETQ. V lost 5 bases and J 5 bases, leaving 31 bases between the germline ends. CDR3 loop: CASSRGVGRNSPRTYGYTF. The DNA of the CDR3 is TGCGCCAGCAGTCGGGGGGTGGGCAGGAACTCCCCACGGACGTATGGCTACACCTTC.

The rearrangement uses TRBV7-6 and TRBJ1-1; D is unresolved. Trimming took 4 bases from V and 7 from J, leaving 10 bases between them. Germline V gene sequence: CDR1 SGHVS, CDR2 FNYEAQ. CDR3 length: 12 residues. CDR3 protein: CASSSKSGEAFF. Here the CDR3 DNA reads TGTGCCAGCAGCTCCAAATCGGGTGAAGCTTTCTTT.

The chain combines TRBV11-3 with TRBJ2-1, with TRBD1 as a possible D gene (5 bases). This CDR3 has 16 amino acids. V lost 3 bases and J 0 bases, leaving 12 bases between the germline ends. The germline gives CDR1 SGHNT, CDR2 YENEEA. The CDR3 loop reads CASSFSSGSSYNEQFF. CDR3 nucleotides: TGTGCCAGCAGCTTTTCCTCAGGGTCCTCCTACAATGAGCAGTTCTTC.

This clone is a singleton in its sample. The rearrangement links TRBV18 to TRBJ1-1; 9 bases are shared with TRBD1. The CDR3 is 13 residues long. CDR1 is KGHSH and CDR2 is LQKENI in the germline V gene. After removal of 3 bases from V and 4 bases from J, the junction contained 0 bases not matched to a gene. CDR3 sequence: CASSPTGGTEAFF. As DNA, the CDR3 is TGTGCCAGCTCACCGACAGGGGGCACTGAAGCTTTCTTT.

This chain connects TRBV7-9 to TRBJ1-2; 9 positions match TRBD1. The CDR3 loop spans 14 amino acids. Trimming cost V 7 bases and J 9 bases; bases outside gene matches: 12. Germline V lookup: CDR1 SEHNR, CDR2 FQNEAQ (reference sequence). CDR3 nucleotides: TGTGCCAGCACCGTGGACCGGGACAGGGAGAGCTACACCTTC. Its translation is CASTVDRDRESYTF.

This clone was counted between two and nine times. The chain has TRBV6-5 and TRBJ1-1; possible D gene TRBD1, 5 bases. V shed 0 bases and J shed 0 bases, with 11 bases lying between them. The CDR3 sequence is 16 residues long. Per the germline V gene, CDR1 is MNHEY and CDR2 is SVGAGI. The CDR3 coding sequence is TGTGCCAGCAGTTACTCGGGGATGACAGTGAACACTGAAGCTTTCTTT. Protein: CASSYSGMTVNTEAFF.

The chain is built from TRBV5-1 and TRBJ2-3, with 7 positions matching TRBD1. The CDR3 is 15 amino acids. The germline V gene encodes CDR1 SGHRS and CDR2 YFSETQ. J gave up 0 bases and V 3 bases, and 4 bases lay outside the gene matches. The CDR3 here is CASSSGQSSTDTQYF. The CDR3 DNA is TGCGCCAGCAGCTCGGGACAGTCTAGCACAGATACGCAGTATTTT. The variable domain in full, with the rest retrieved from reference TRBV5-1 and TRBJ2-3, is KAGVTQTPRYLIKTRGQQVTLSCSPISGHRSVSWYQQTPGQGLQFLFEYFSETQRNKGNFPGRFSGRQFSNSRSEMNVSTLELGDSALYLCASSSGQSSTDTQYFGPGTRLTVL.